This T cell receptor beta chain was found in a study of cytomegalovirus exposure and HLA in healthy donors. This CDR3 has 13 amino acids. Per germline, CDR1 SGHRS and CDR2 YFSETQ. V was cut by 0 bases and J by 5 bases, with 8 bases left in between. PCR amplification relied on 60 Vbeta primers (plus 13 Jbeta primers). Profiling relied on immunoSEQ multiplex PCR, and the TCRdb table lists in-frame clones only, not all of them. The sample consists of 100,000 or so clones, 55% to 65% of them appearing once. This receptor was taken from a man aged 25 to 40 in good health and CMV-seropositive. Sample: PBMCs. The genes are TRBV5-1 and TRBJ1-1; D unclear. The CDR3 DNA sequence: TGCGCCAGCAGCTTGGCCGGGGAAACTGAAGCTTTCTTT. This gives the protein CASSLAGETEAFF.